This T cell receptor beta chain was recovered during a study of blood T cell repertoires in COVID-19. Study summary: T cells, B-cell-depleted T cells, or PBMCs supplied cDNA or gDNA.

In the original analysis: The assay estimated nucleated cells by amplifying reference gene primers. Libraries were prepared by immunoSEQ multiplex PCR; TCRdb keeps only in-frame clonotypes and omits some of them. V, J and clone size derive from that table, while D and trimming were established from the DNA sequence. The sample includes about 330,000 clones, about 91% of them seen just once. Seattle patients were enrolled while actively infected and followed longitudinally. V dropped 2 bases and J dropped 11; count of bases not matched to a gene: 7. Germline V gene sequence: CDR1 KGHSH, CDR2 LQKENI. The CDR3 is 13 amino acids.

This TCR derives from a man under 40 with COVID-19, enrolled during active disease. Sequencing used peripheral blood. V and J are TRBV18 and TRBJ1-1; 8 nucleotides agree with TRBD1. The CDR3 loop is CASSPSGTGAAFF. The CDR3, as DNA: TGTGCCAGCTCACCATCCGGGACAGGTGCGGCTTTCTTT.